The 27 T cell receptor beta chains below all came from one sample that was sequenced in a study of blood T cell repertoires in COVID-19. Sequencing used immunoSEQ multiplex PCR; TCRdb keeps in-frame clones, though not all of them. The sample contains tens of thousands of clones, approximately 84% of which appear only once. Sequencing was performed on peripheral blood. The receptors originated from a man older than 75 in a cohort sampled during active COVID-19.

This chain uses TRBV25-1 with TRBJ1-2, with 9 bases aligning to TRBD1. Trimming took 5 bases from V and 8 from J; bases not matched to a gene: 6. The CDR3 loop spans 13 amino acids. Germline values: CDR1 MGHDK, CDR2 SYGVNS. CDR3 bases: TGTGCCAGCAGTTGGGGACAGGGAACCGGCTACACCTTC. Translating gives CASSWGQGTGYTF.

The chain couples TRBV11-2 to TRBJ2-5, with 7 bases aligning to TRBD1. V lost 3 bases to trimming and J lost 4 bases; unmatched junction nucleotides: 2. The CDR3 contains 13 residues. Germline assignment: CDR1 SGHAT and CDR2 FQNNGV. The CDR3 loop reads CASSFSGGETQYF. The CDR3 DNA is TGTGCCAGCAGCTTCTCAGGGGGAGAGACCCAGTACTTC. The entire variable domain, with the rest obtained from reference TRBV11-2 and TRBJ2-5, is as follows: EAGVAQSPRYKIIEKRQSVAFWCNPISGHATLYWYQQILGQGPKLLIQFQNNGVVDDSQLPKDRFSAERLKGVDSTLKIQPAKLEDSAVYLCASSFSGGETQYFGPGTRLLVL.

The chain links TRBV10-3 to TRBJ2-1; TRBD1 agrees at 11 bases. Germline CDR1 is ENHRY and CDR2 is SYGVKD. The CDR3 is made up of 14 amino acids. V gave up 6 bases and J gave up 7 bases; unmatched junction bases: 5. CDR3 residues: CAIRSGTGGNEQFF. The CDR3 bases are TGTGCCATCAGGTCCGGGACAGGGGGGAATGAGCAGTTCTTC.

The CDR3 coding sequence is TGCGCCAGCAGCAGGACAGGGACCACTGAAGCTTTCTTT. It translates to CASSRTGTTEAFF. The chain joins TRBV4-3 to TRBJ1-1, with TRBD1 matching over 8 bases. V lost 5 bases and J lost 4; bases outside the gene matches: 3. The CDR3 consists of 13 residues. Looked up from germline, CDR1 is LGHNA and CDR2 is YSLEER.

In DNA form, the CDR3 reads TGTGCCAGCAGCTTAGGTCTCGGGCAGCCCCAGCATTTT. Protein product: CASSLGLGQPQHF. The chain links TRBV6-2 or TRBV6-3 to TRBJ1-5; D remains unclear. Trimming removed 6 bases at V and 7 bases at J, with 13 bases between. The CDR3 totals 13 residues. CDR1 MNHEY and CDR2 SVGEGT come from the germline V gene.

The CDR3 DNA reads TGTGCCTGGAGACAGGGGAGTGGGGCCAACGTCCTGACTTTC. Its translation: CAWRQGSGANVLTF. V usage is TRBV30 and J usage is TRBJ2-6, with 7 bases fitting TRBD1. The germline V gene has CDR1 GTSNPN and CDR2 SVGIG (reference sequence). Trimming took 3 bases from V and 3 from J; bases not matched to a gene: 2. The CDR3 length is 14 residues.

This chain uses TRBV7-2 with TRBJ1-5; D may be TRBD1 (6 bases). This CDR3 spans 16 amino acids. Per the germline V gene, CDR1 is SGHTA and CDR2 is FQGNSA. V lost 2 bases and J lost 4, with 15 bases in between. The CDR3 nucleotides read TGTGCCAGCAGCTTAATCGGACAGCCCGGGAATCAGCCCCAGCATTTT. Translating gives CASSLIGQPGNQPQHF.

The chain couples TRBV21-1 to TRBJ2-7; the D call TRBD2 from the table was never checked on the DNA. TRBV21-1 is assigned pseudogene status. This CDR3 has 16 amino acids. The CDR3 DNA is TGTGCCAGCAGCAAATTGGTGGCGGGAGGATTCTACGAGCAGTACTTC. It specifies CASSKLVAGGFYEQYF.

The genes are TRBV9 and TRBJ2-2; D possibly corresponds to TRBD2 (7 bases). V lost 3 bases to trimming and J lost 4 bases, with 16 bases between them. CDR1 SGDLS and CDR2 YYNGEE come from the germline V gene. This CDR3 spans 16 amino acids. CDR3 nucleotides: TGTGCCAGCAGCGCTGCTTGGGGGGGCGGCACCGGGGAGCTGTTTTTT. Its translation: CASSAAWGGGTGELFF. Complete variable domain (other parts from reference TRBV9 and TRBJ2-2): DSGVTQTPKHLITATGQRVTLRCSPRSGDLSVYWYQQSLDQGLQFLIQYYNGEERAKGNILERFSAQQFPDLHSELNLSSLELGDSALYFCASSAAWGGGTGELFFGEGSRLTVL.

For the CDR3, the DNA is TGCGCCAGCAGCTTGAGTGGGACAGGGTACGCAGATACGCAGTATTTT. Translation gives CASSLSGTGYADTQYF. The genes are TRBV5-1 and TRBJ2-3; TRBD1 matches at 9 bases. CDR3 length: 16 amino acids. V trimming: 1 base; J trimming: 4 bases; junction bases outside the gene matches: 7. Germline values: CDR1 SGHRS, CDR2 YFSETQ. Drawing the rest from reference TRBV5-1 and TRBJ2-3, the complete variable domain is KAGVTQTPRYLIKTRGQQVTLSCSPISGHRSVSWYQQTPGQGLQFLFEYFSETQRNKGNFPGRFSGRQFSNSRSEMNVSTLELGDSALYLCASSLSGTGYADTQYFGPGTRLTVL.

V gene TRBV4-2 combines with J gene TRBJ2-4, with D tentatively TRBD1 (6 bases). The germline gives CDR1 LGHNA, CDR2 YNFKEQ. V was pared by 1 base and J by 1 base, with 8 bases between. This CDR3 comprises 15 residues. The CDR3 bases are TGTGCCAGCAGCCAAGCAGGGGTTGCCAAAAACATTCAGTACTTC. Translating it yields CASSQAGVAKNIQYF.

The V and J genes are TRBV19 and TRBJ1-5, with 8 bases that match TRBD1. CDR1 LNHDA and CDR2 SQIVND come from the germline V gene (reference sequence). V shed 7 bases and J 4 bases; nucleotides not matched to a gene: 15. The CDR3 sequence is 17 residues long. The CDR3 spells CASMTGQGVVWNQPQHF. The CDR3 DNA reads TGTGCCAGTATGACCGGACAGGGTGTGGTCTGGAATCAGCCCCAGCATTTT.

V is TRBV9 and J is TRBJ2-3; 8 bases match TRBD2. Germline assignment: CDR1 SGDLS and CDR2 YYNGEE. This CDR3 comprises 15 residues. Trimming at V came to 1 base and at J to 1 base, leaving 2 bases not matched to a gene. CDR3 residues: CASSVKTSGTDTQYF. Written as DNA, the CDR3 is TGTGCCAGCAGCGTAAAGACTAGCGGCACAGATACGCAGTATTTT.

As DNA, the CDR3 is TGTGCCAGTAGTAATCGTGCAGGGGGTGATGAGCAGTTCTTC. This translates into CASSNRAGGDEQFF. This sequence joins TRBV19 and TRBJ2-1, with 7 bases identical to TRBD1. This CDR3 spans 14 amino acids. From germline, CDR1 is LNHDA and CDR2 SQIVND (reference sequence). V gave up 4 bases and J gave up 8 bases; unmatched junction bases: 8.

The V gene is TRBV7-8, the J gene TRBJ2-7; tentatively, D is TRBD2 (6 bases). Trimming shortened V by 1 base and J by 3 bases, and 10 bases separated the two germline ends. Germline V CDR1 and CDR2: SGHVS, FQNEAQ. CDR3 length: 14 residues. CDR3 bases: TGTGCCAGCAGCTTAGTCCCGGGAGTCTACGAGCAGTACTTC. The encoded protein is CASSLVPGVYEQYF.

The chain is built from TRBV6-5 and TRBJ2-2, with D hard to call. This CDR3 has 14 amino acids. V shed 0 bases and J shed 1 base, with 3 bases lying between them. Germline-derived CDR1 and CDR2 are MNHEY and SVGAGI. The CDR3 nucleotides read TGTGCCAGCAGTTACTCCGGGAACACCGGGGAGCTGTTTTTT. It encodes CASSYSGNTGELFF.

J is TRBJ2-7 and V is TRBV7-8; D is perhaps TRBD1 (5 bases). Trimming took 2 bases from V and 1 from J, leaving 12 bases between them. The CDR3 length is 15 residues. The V gene's germline CDR1 is SGHVS and CDR2 FQNEAQ. Here the CDR3 reads CASSLNQGISYEQYF. The CDR3 DNA sequence: TGTGCCAGCAGCTTAAATCAGGGAATATCCTACGAGCAGTACTTC.

The V and J genes are TRBV9 and TRBJ1-1, with unresolved D. The CDR3 contains 14 residues. Germline lookup yields CDR1 SGDLS and CDR2 YYNGEE. Between the trimmed V and J ends, which lost 4 bases and 1 base, there was a span of 11 bases. The CDR3 is CASSSQVGNTEAFF. CDR3 sequence (DNA): TGTGCCAGCAGCTCCCAGGTTGGGAACACTGAAGCTTTCTTT.

The chain has TRBV7-3 and TRBJ2-7, with D hard to call. Between the trimmed V and J ends, which lost 2 bases and 1 base, there was a span of 9 bases. The CDR3 loop spans 14 amino acids. Germline V CDR1 and CDR2: SGHTA, FQGTGA. CDR3 residues: CASSLGPKSYEQYF. As DNA, the CDR3 is TGTGCCAGCAGCTTAGGGCCCAAGTCCTACGAGCAGTACTTC. Variable domain in full (rest from reference TRBV7-3 and TRBJ2-7): GAGVSQTPSNKVTEKGKYVELRCDPISGHTALYWYRQSLGQGPEFLIYFQGTGAADDSGLPNDRFFAVRPEGSVSTLKIQRTERGDSAVYLCASSLGPKSYEQYFGPGTRLTVT.

The rearrangement links TRBV7-2 to TRBJ2-5; no firm D call. The CDR3 contains 16 residues. V was pared by 2 bases and J by 5 bases, with 18 bases between. CDR1 is SGHTA and CDR2 is FQGNSA in the germline V gene. CDR3 nucleotides: TGTGCCAGCAGCTTAAGAGGCAGCCCGGGTACGGAGACCCAGTACTTC. Residues: CASSLRGSPGTETQYF. Full variable domain (outside the CDR3, taken from reference TRBV7-2 and TRBJ2-5): GAGVSQSPSNKVTEKGKDVELRCDPISGHTALYWYRQSLGQGLEFLIYFQGNSAPDKSGLPSDRFSAERTGGSVSTLTIQRTQQEDSAVYLCASSLRGSPGTETQYFGPGTRLLVL.

The chain carries TRBV5-1 and TRBJ1-6; a weak D match, TRBD1 (6 bases). Germline V gene data show CDR1 as SGHRS and CDR2 as YFSETQ. The CDR3 spans 19 residues. The ends were cut back, 0 bases at V and 1 base at J, with 17 bases in the middle. The CDR3 reads CASSLALTGGRSYNSPLHF. The CDR3 nucleotides read TGCGCCAGCAGCTTGGCCTTGACGGGGGGGCGGTCCTATAATTCACCCCTCCACTTT.

The rearrangement links TRBV6-4 to TRBJ2-1; the match to TRBD2 covers 12 bases. Germline V gene data show CDR1 as MRHNA and CDR2 as SNTAGT. Unmatched junction bases numbered 2, after V lost 5 bases and J lost 6 bases. The CDR3 is 14 residues long. The CDR3 DNA sequence: TGTGCCAGCAGTCTAGCGGGGGGGGTCAATGAGCAGTTCTTC. As protein: CASSLAGGVNEQFF.

This sequence joins TRBV6-6 and TRBJ2-3; the D gene is possibly TRBD1 (5 bases). CDR3 length: 13 amino acids. Trimming removed 5 bases from V and 2 bases from J, with 8 bases in between. Germline V gene lookup returns CDR1 MNHNY and CDR2 SVGAGI (reference sequence). The CDR3: CASSQGVTDTQYF. In DNA, the CDR3 is TGTGCCAGCAGTCAAGGGGTCACAGATACGCAGTATTTT.

This chain links TRBV9 with TRBJ2-3; D not resolved. The CDR3 spans 13 residues. V was pared by 0 bases and J by 1 base, with 3 bases between. Germline CDR1 reads SGDLS; CDR2 reads YYNGEE. The CDR3 nucleotides read TGTGCCAGCAGCGTAGTAGGCACAGATACGCAGTATTTT. It codes for CASSVVGTDTQYF.

The V and J genes are TRBV5-6 and TRBJ1-1; 8 bases fit TRBD1. The CDR3 is 14 amino acids. Germline V gene lookup returns CDR1 SGHDT and CDR2 YYEEEE. J was trimmed by 4 bases and V by 4 bases; bases with no gene match: 6. The CDR3 bases are TGTGCCAGCAGCCCAGGGGGCCGTAGCACTGAAGCTTTCTTT. Protein sequence: CASSPGGRSTEAFF.

V is TRBV28 and J is TRBJ2-7, with 9 nucleotides matching TRBD1. V shed 5 bases and J 2 bases; nucleotides not matched to a gene: 4. Germline V lookup: CDR1 MDHEN, CDR2 SYDVKM. The CDR3 sequence is 14 residues long. Written as DNA, the CDR3 is TGTGCCAGCAGTACGGGACAGGGACCCTACGAGCAGTACTTC. This sequence encodes CASSTGQGPYEQYF.

The chain combines TRBV3-1 (or the pseudogene TRBV3-2) with TRBJ2-6; D is undetermined. Deletions cut 1 base from V and 2 bases from J, with 3 bases between. The CDR3 is 14 residues long. The germline CDR1 and CDR2 sequences are LGHDT and YNNKEL (reference sequence). The CDR3 nucleotides read TGTGCCAGCAGCCAAGCGGCTGGGGCCAACGTCCTGACTTTC. It translates to CASSQAAGANVLTF.